This T cell receptor beta chain is from a study of shared T cell receptors in the human thymus. Repertoires were generated with immunoSEQ multiplex PCR, while TCRdb's copy carries only in-frame clones and drops some. The top ten clones hold 0.0095% to 0.013% of a sample with approximately 760,000 clones, 80% to 90% of them seen once. Germline assignment: CDR1 SGHVS and CDR2 FQNEAQ. J was trimmed by 8 bases and V by 5 bases; bases with no gene match: 8. The CDR3 is made up of 14 amino acids. The data also belong to a second study, concerning human thymus T cells. That study reports: The donors were infants in Finland with congenital heart defects, otherwise immunologically healthy. Related research examined unrelated individuals and reported that their thymic repertoires overlapped highly.

The J gene is TRBJ1-4, the V gene TRBV7-8; 7 positions agree with TRBD1. This clonotype was sampled from a girl in the first two years of life with a congenital heart defect. The sequencing sample was made of thymocytes. CDR3: CASSERTGWEKLFF. The CDR3 DNA is TGTGCCAGCAGCGAACGGACAGGTTGGGAAAAACTGTTTTTT.